The 24 T cell receptor beta chains presented below share a single source sample, sequenced in a study of shared clonotypes between healthy human individuals. Terminally differentiated effector memory CD45RA+ cells were excluded from the naive CD8 cells, which were CD45RO-negative and positively selected for CCR7. Method: immunoSEQ multiplex PCR; TCRdb's copy keeps in-frame clones and lacks some. In the table there are about 2.1 million clones, 80% to 95% of which are singletons. The sequenced material came from naive CD8+ T cells from PBMCs. The receptors were gathered from a man between 18 and 35 years old in good health. Some clones in this sample may be carry-over from other donors' samples.

The chain carries TRBV13 and TRBJ1-1, with D perhaps TRBD1 (5 bases). The CDR3 runs 16 residues. Trimming removed 3 bases from V and 1 base from J, with 15 bases in between. The V gene's germline CDR1 is PRHDT and CDR2 FYEKMQ (reference sequence). Written as DNA, the CDR3 is TGTGCCAGCAGCTTTAACGGACACGGGTGGAACACTGAAGCTTTCTTT. Translation gives CASSFNGHGWNTEAFF.

The genes are TRBV28 and TRBJ2-1; TRBD2 agrees at 10 bases. The CDR3 spans 15 residues. V was pared by 5 bases and J by 4 bases, with 5 bases of the junction left unmatched. In germline, CDR1 is MDHEN, CDR2 SYDVKM. CDR3 amino acids: CASSDGLAAYNEQFF. Written as DNA, the CDR3 is TGTGCCAGCAGTGACGGACTAGCGGCTTACAATGAGCAGTTCTTC.

This rearrangement joins TRBV2 to TRBJ2-3, with TRBD2 matching over 7 bases. Trimming took 11 bases from V and 1 from J; bases not matched to a gene: 12. Germline CDR1 reads SNHLY; CDR2 reads FYNNEI. This CDR3 is built from 15 residues. The CDR3 reads CAGKREGRGTDTQYF. The CDR3 DNA reads TGTGCCGGCAAAAGGGAGGGCCGGGGCACAGATACGCAGTATTTT. The full variable domain, its missing parts supplied by reference TRBV2 and TRBJ2-3, is EPEVTQTPSHQVTQMGQEVILRCVPISNHLYFYWYRQILGQKVEFLVSFYNNEISEKSEIFDDQFSVERPDGSNFTLKIRSTKLEDSAMYFCAGKREGRGTDTQYFGPGTRLTVL.

The chain has TRBV2 and TRBJ1-5; no firm D call. Deletions cut 3 bases from V and 2 bases from J, with 8 bases between. Germline V gene lookup returns CDR1 SNHLY and CDR2 FYNNEI. The CDR3 is made up of 14 amino acids. This CDR3 reads CASSDRHGNQPQHF. The CDR3 coding sequence is TGTGCCAGCAGTGACAGGCATGGCAATCAGCCCCAGCATTTT.

V gene TRBV11-2 combines with J gene TRBJ1-2; 10 bases match TRBD1. Germline V gives CDR1 SGHAT, CDR2 FQNNGV. J gave up 2 bases and V 7 bases, and 4 bases lay outside the gene matches. The CDR3 runs 14 residues. The CDR3 sequence: CASTATGGNYGYTF. The CDR3 nucleotides are TGTGCCAGCACCGCGACAGGGGGCAACTATGGCTACACCTTC.

This chain uses TRBV11-1 with TRBJ2-3; 12 nucleotides line up with TRBD2. In germline, CDR1 is SGHAT, CDR2 FQDESV (reference sequence). The CDR3 consists of 19 residues. Trimming took 4 bases from V and 2 from J; bases not matched to a gene: 13. CDR3 nucleotide sequence: TGTGCCAGCAGCTCGAATCCGGGACTAGCGGGCCCAATCACAGATACGCAGTATTTT. This gives the protein CASSSNPGLAGPITDTQYF.

V usage is TRBV5-4 and J usage is TRBJ1-2, with D possibly being TRBD1 (6 bases). The CDR3 extends over 13 amino acids. The ends were cut back, 4 bases at V and 7 bases at J, with 14 bases in the middle. The germline CDR1 and CDR2 sequences are SGHNT and YYREEE (reference sequence). CDR3 sequence: CASSTYRVRGYTF. CDR3 DNA sequence: TGTGCCAGCAGCACCTACAGGGTGCGTGGCTACACCTTC.

This sequence joins TRBV27 and TRBJ2-1, with TRBD2 matching 7 bases. The CDR3 is made up of 15 amino acids. CDR1 and CDR2 from the germline V gene are MNHEY and SMNVEV (reference sequence). Trimming took 6 bases from V and 5 from J; bases not matched to a gene: 10. CDR3 sequence: CASRPFGLADNEQFF. The DNA of the CDR3 is TGTGCCAGCAGGCCGTTTGGGCTAGCGGACAATGAGCAGTTCTTC.

This clone was seen once. V gene TRBV7-6 combines with J gene TRBJ2-5; possibly TRBD2 for D (5 bases). Germline V gene lookup returns CDR1 SGHVS and CDR2 FNYEAQ. Trimming removed 5 bases from V and 5 bases from J, with 27 bases in between. This CDR3 has 18 amino acids. DNA of the CDR3: TGTGCCAGCAGCCCCCCCGGAGCAAGGAGGCAAGGGATGGAGACCCAGTACTTC. It yields the protein CASSPPGARRQGMETQYF.

The CDR3 is CASSDGGDPYNEQFF. The CDR3 bases are TGTGCCAGCAGTGACGGGGGTGATCCTTACAATGAGCAGTTCTTC. V and J are TRBV6-4 and TRBJ2-1; TRBD1 or TRBD2 may be the D gene (5 bases each). This CDR3 has 15 residues. The ends were cut back, 2 bases at V and 4 bases at J, with 12 bases in the middle. Germline V gene sequence: CDR1 MRHNA, CDR2 SNTAGT.

V gene TRBV7-8 combines with J gene TRBJ2-7, with unresolved D. The CDR3 length is 15 residues. The germline V gene has CDR1 SGHVS and CDR2 FQNEAQ. V was trimmed by 1 base and J by 0 bases, leaving 10 bases between them. Here the CDR3 reads CASSLGPARSYEQYF. The CDR3 DNA sequence: TGTGCCAGCAGCTTAGGTCCGGCGCGCTCCTACGAGCAGTACTTC. The full variable domain, rest sourced from reference TRBV7-8 and TRBJ2-7, is GAGVSQSPRYKVAKRGQDVALRCDPISGHVSLFWYQQALGQGPEFLTYFQNEAQLDKSGLPSDRFFAERPEGSVSTLKIQRTQQEDSAVYLCASSLGPARSYEQYFGPGTRLTVT.

A single count supports this clone. The CDR3 is CAIGETDQNEKLFF. The CDR3 nucleotides read TGTGCCATCGGAGAGACGGACCAAAATGAAAAACTGTTTTTT. The chain couples TRBV10-3 to TRBJ1-4, with D uncertain. The V and J ends lost 8 bases and 5 bases respectively, with 15 bases between them. This CDR3 contains 14 residues. Looked up from germline, CDR1 is ENHRY and CDR2 is SYGVKD.

The chain recombines TRBV27 with TRBJ2-1; 9 bases line up with TRBD1. CDR3 length: 18 residues. V lost 5 bases and J lost 8; bases outside the gene matches: 19. Germline loops: CDR1 MNHEY, CDR2 SMNVEV (reference sequence). CDR3 protein: CASSLRDRVAGEVHEQFF. The DNA for the CDR3 is TGTGCCAGCAGTCTCCGGGACAGGGTGGCGGGAGAGGTCCATGAGCAGTTCTTC.

The rearrangement links TRBV2 to TRBJ2-7; D uncertain. CDR1 and CDR2 (germline): SNHLY, FYNNEI. The CDR3 totals 14 residues. Trimming left V 1 base short and J 0 bases short, with 7 bases between. CDR3 region: CASSEEASSYEQYF. The CDR3 region has the DNA TGTGCCAGCAGTGAAGAAGCGAGCTCCTACGAGCAGTACTTC. Filled out from reference TRBV2 and TRBJ2-7, the complete variable domain reads EPEVTQTPSHQVTQMGQEVILRCVPISNHLYFYWYRQILGQKVEFLVSFYNNEISEKSEIFDDQFSVERPDGSNFTLKIRSTKLEDSAMYFCASSEEASSYEQYFGPGTRLTVT.

This chain links TRBV25-1 with TRBJ2-1; D is perhaps TRBD2 (6 bases). The germline V gene has CDR1 MGHDK and CDR2 SYGVNS. Trimming took off 7 bases at V and 7 bases at J, with 14 bases between the two ends. The CDR3 runs 13 residues. CDR3 residues: CASNGEAGNEQFF. The CDR3, as DNA: TGTGCCAGCAACGGTGAGGCGGGGAATGAGCAGTTCTTC.

V usage is TRBV29-1 and J usage is TRBJ2-1; D unclear. The ends were cut back, 3 bases at V and 8 bases at J, with 8 bases in the middle. From germline, CDR1 is SQVTM and CDR2 ANQGSEA. The CDR3 contains 11 residues. The CDR3 region is CSVEFRDEQFF. The DNA of the CDR3 is TGCAGCGTTGAGTTTCGGGATGAGCAGTTCTTC.

The gene calls are TRBV7-9 and TRBJ2-7; 7 bases are a match to TRBD2. The trim removed 3 bases at V and 0 bases at J, leaving 5 bases unmatched. This CDR3 spans 15 amino acids. The germline CDR1 and CDR2 sequences are SEHNR and FQNEAQ (reference sequence). CDR3 loop: CASSFGLDSSYEQYF. As DNA, the CDR3 is TGTGCCAGCAGCTTCGGACTAGACAGCTCCTACGAGCAGTACTTC.

The chain joins TRBV5-5 to TRBJ1-1; no reliable D call. Per the germline V gene, CDR1 is SGHKS and CDR2 is YYEKEE (reference sequence). The CDR3 has 18 amino acids. V lost 0 bases and J lost 1, with 19 bases in between. The CDR3 nucleotides read TGTGCCAGCAGCTTGGAAGGGTTGATTGTTGTAGGGAACACTGAAGCTTTCTTT. Its translation is CASSLEGLIVVGNTEAFF. Combining the CDR3 with reference TRBV5-5 and TRBJ1-1 gives the whole variable domain DAGVTQSPTHLIKTRGQQVTLRCSPISGHKSVSWYQQVLGQGPQFIFQYYEKEERGRGNFPDRFSARQFPNYSSELNVNALLLGDSALYLCASSLEGLIVVGNTEAFFGQGTRLTVV.

The CDR3 loop reads CASSARGGHTDTQYF. CDR3 DNA: TGTGCCAGCAGCGCACGCGGGGGTCACACAGATACGCAGTATTTT. V gene TRBV9 combines with J gene TRBJ2-3; 7 bases are shared with TRBD2. The junction had 6 bases not matched to a gene; V was cut back by 3 bases and J by 2 bases. Germline V gene lookup returns CDR1 SGDLS and CDR2 YYNGEE. CDR3 length equals 15 residues.

CDR3 protein: CASRLDGSYEQYF. The CDR3 DNA is TGCGCCAGCCGTCTCGACGGCTCCTACGAGCAGTACTTC. V and J are TRBV5-1 and TRBJ2-7, with D uncertain. The CDR3 consists of 13 residues. Deletions cut 7 bases from V and 0 bases from J, with 11 bases between. Germline V lookup: CDR1 SGHRS, CDR2 YFSETQ. Looking up the rest from reference TRBV5-1 and TRBJ2-7 gives the full variable domain: KAGVTQTPRYLIKTRGQQVTLSCSPISGHRSVSWYQQTPGQGLQFLFEYFSETQRNKGNFPGRFSGRQFSNSRSEMNVSTLELGDSALYLCASRLDGSYEQYFGPGTRLTVT.

The chain combines TRBV5-1 with TRBJ1-3, with D hard to call. CDR3 length equals 16 residues. The germline CDR1 and CDR2 sequences are SGHRS and YFSETQ. The germline V and J ends were trimmed by 0 bases and 5 bases, with 15 bases remaining between them. CDR3 amino acids: CASSLAGDGPRNTIYF. CDR3 sequence (DNA): TGCGCCAGCAGCTTGGCAGGAGACGGCCCCAGAAACACCATATATTTT.

This chain joins TRBV11-2 and TRBJ1-3, with D possibly matching TRBD1 (6 bases). Germline V gene lookup returns CDR1 SGHAT and CDR2 FQNNGV. V lost 5 bases to trimming and J lost 3 bases, with 17 bases between them. CDR3 length equals 16 residues. The CDR3 protein is CASSQARDKYGNTIYF. CDR3 in DNA: TGTGCCAGCAGCCAGGCCCGGGACAAATATGGAAACACCATATATTTT.

V usage is TRBV7-9 and J usage is TRBJ2-7, with no clear D. Germline loops: CDR1 SEHNR, CDR2 FQNEAQ (reference sequence). The CDR3 sequence is 15 residues long. V gave up 1 base and J gave up 1 base, with 11 bases separating them. The CDR3 DNA reads TGTGCCAGCAGCTTAGTGGGGTCCCCTTCCTACGAGCAGTACTTC. This gives the protein CASSLVGSPSYEQYF. The entire variable domain, with the rest obtained from reference TRBV7-9 and TRBJ2-7, is as follows: DTGVSQNPRHKITKRGQNVTFRCDPISEHNRLYWYRQTLGQGPEFLTYFQNEAQLEKSRLLSDRFSAERPKGSFSTLEIQRTEQGDSAMYLCASSLVGSPSYEQYFGPGTRLTVT.

To note about this clone: This same CDR3 is encoded by further DNA sequences in the sample. The CDR3 reads CASSSDRSSSYEQYF. CDR3 DNA sequence: TGTGCCAGCAGTTCAGACAGGTCCAGCTCCTACGAGCAGTACTTC. The J gene is TRBJ2-7, the V gene TRBV27; D is possibly TRBD1 (6 bases). V was cut by 4 bases and J by 0 bases, with 13 bases left in between. Germline assignment: CDR1 MNHEY and CDR2 SMNVEV (reference sequence). The CDR3 length is 15 residues.